The present entry profiles one T cell receptor beta chain with its context. Antigen: not known. The data originate from a study of CD8 T cells in ankylosing spondylitis. The study, taken as a whole, reports: From matched ankylosing spondylitis synovial fluid, disease-linked clones were reportedly recovered at significantly enriched levels. In ankylosing spondylitis blood, a motif of about eight highly homologous TCR beta variants appeared characteristic.

TCRdb used MiXCR to reprocess the 5' RACE reads, holding one entry per CDR3 protein. Among 450,000 or so distinct CDR3 sequences listed, 26% were seen once. Germline lookup yields CDR1 SQVTM and CDR2 ANQGSEA. The CDR3 is 13 amino acids. The V gene lost 1 base and the J gene lost 4 bases, with 10 bases spanning the gap. The chain couples TRBV29-1 to TRBJ1-2; no firm D call. Material for sequencing was blood, either unsorted or a sorted T cell fraction (not recorded which). The sequence was obtained from a male donor with ankylosing spondylitis. The CDR3 DNA follows: TGCAGCGTTGAAGTTAGGCAGCCCTATGGCTACACCTTC. Amino acid sequence: CSVEVRQPYGYTF.